Only a few counts were recorded for the clone carrying this TCR beta chain. The antigen is not known. The data are from a study of CD8+CD57+ T cells in acquired aplastic anemia. In the study overall: Sorted CD4+ and CD8+ cells yielded around 3.3 ug of DNA on average. Study-wide points: Found in both controls and patients were around 30 CD8+ CDR3 sequences. Significance was not reached for CD8+ Simpson's diversity between patients and controls.

Losses at the gene ends were 3 bases for V and 9 bases for J; bases not matched to a gene: 13. Germline CDR1 and CDR2: SGHAT and FQNNGV. This CDR3 has 16 residues. Patients who underwent sequencing had shown CD8+CD57+ cell expansion by flow cytometry. Both TCR beta VDJ combination and CDR3 sequence profiling were carried out. Genomic DNA was the template for this profiling. TCRdb passed the reads through MiXCR, listing each CDR3 protein once. The table records around 150,000 distinct CDR3 sequences, about 45% of them present only once. The rearrangement links TRBV11-2 to TRBJ2-2; the match to TRBD2 covers 7 bases. Sequenced: sorted CD4+, CD8+, or CD8+CD57+ T cells (not recorded which) from PBMCs. This clonotype originated in a human donor with aplastic anemia. Written as DNA, the CDR3 is TGTGCCAGCAGCTTCCTTCCCGGTGGCGGGAGCAGGGAGCTGTTTTTT. Amino acids: CASSFLPGGGSRELFF.